The rows below give T cell receptor beta chains drawn from one sample of a study of blood T cell repertoires in COVID-19. Measured with immunoSEQ multiplex PCR; TCRdb has only the in-frame clones, and not every one. The table records about 35,000 clones, 75% to 90% of them present only once. The sequenced material came from peripheral blood. The origin of the receptors is a human donor in a cohort sampled during active or convalescent COVID-19. The donor label of this sample is uncertain. Each CDR3 is given without its conserved first and last residue. A clone size is listed for some rows: how often the clone was seen (once, few, many), or a class if it is expanded.

>TRBV10-2|TRBJ2-3|10|.
AIGAGEDTQY
>TRBV19|TRBJ2-4|10|once
ASSTWTGQLN
>TRBV6-2/TRBV6-3|TRBJ2-5|14|.
ASSSPLGTSGGPYH
>TRBV3-1/TRBV3-2|TRBJ1-4|12|.
ASSHRGEYEKLF
>TRBV2|TRBJ1-4|11|few
ASLLLRNEKLF
>TRBV11-2|TRBJ2-2|12|.
ASSLGDFTGELF
>TRBV2|TRBJ2-3|16|.
ASSVRASGSRSTDTQY
>TRBV21-1|TRBJ2-4|14|.
ASSRGQRLAKNIQY
>TRBV11-3|TRBJ2-3|15|few
ASSLETDRGRKDTQY
>TRBV24-1|TRBJ1-2|13|.
ATSDSTGANYGYT
>TRBV3-1/TRBV3-2|TRBJ2-1|10|.
ASSQGGLGQF
>TRBV18|TRBJ1-1|10|.
ASSSGQGEAF
>TRBV7-9|TRBJ2-4|17|.
ASSLPRLAGGWAKNIQY
>TRBV5-1|TRBJ1-1|11|.
ASSSRMNTEAF
>TRBV4-3|TRBJ1-2|14|.
ASSQRRDRVNYGYT
>TRBV27|TRBJ1-5|13|few
ASSLGQGRNQPQH
>TRBV7-9|TRBJ2-6|13|few
ASSLGGSGANVLT
>TRBV7-3|TRBJ2-1|14|.
ASSFVGGMTYNEQF
>TRBV19|TRBJ2-4|15|.
ASSNGTGDGGKNIQY
>TRBV24-1|TRBJ2-5|15|.
ATSLGAQGQRLETQY
>TRBV12-3/TRBV12-4|TRBJ1-2|10|once
ASSWGEEGYT
>TRBV5-1|TRBJ1-2|12|.
ASSLEQAAYGYT
>TRBV5-4|TRBJ1-4|14|.
ASSAGTGGWNEKLF
>TRBV6-4|TRBJ1-3|14|.
ASSGFRAHSGNTIY
>TRBV6-6|TRBJ2-7|12|.
ASLASGSPYEQY
>TRBV5-1|TRBJ2-2|13|.
ASSLAGADTGELF
>TRBV7-9|TRBJ2-7|10|.
ASSLGRDEQY
>TRBV5-1|TRBJ2-3|16|.
ASSSGQGTGPGTDTQY
>TRBV3-1/TRBV3-2|TRBJ2-3|11|.
ASSQPSTDTQY
>TRBV19|TRBJ2-5|13|.
ASSISGTGQETQY
>TRBV4-3|TRBJ2-3|14|.
ASSPSFGSGTDTQY
>TRBV18|TRBJ2-4|22|.
ASSGNPHTFALASGSGAKNIQY
>TRBV27|TRBJ2-7|12|few
APLGSGAKGEQY
>TRBV5-4|TRBJ2-3|14|.
ASSLAARSSTDTQY
>TRBV2|TRBJ1-1|12|.
ASSEQGGNTEAF
>TRBV5-6|TRBJ2-2|14|.
ASSYRTGRNTGELF
>TRBV19|TRBJ1-3|11|few
ASGKGAGNTIY
>TRBV11-3|TRBJ2-7|12|.
ASSSGGVAYEQY
>TRBV9|TRBJ2-1|13|few
ASSVDGSPYNEQF
>TRBV5-1|TRBJ2-7|11|.
ASSLEGPYEQY
>TRBV5-1|TRBJ2-7|13|.
ASSTSGLQPYEQY
>TRBV15|TRBJ2-7|13|once
ATSRTGTGNHEQY
>TRBV29-1|TRBJ2-7|10|.
SGGAGSYEQY
>TRBV6-5|TRBJ2-6|13|.
ASRQQGAGANVLT
>TRBV4-1|TRBJ1-4|10|.
ASSSQNEKLF
>TRBV6-6|TRBJ2-7|14|.
ASRPGTSGPRAEQY
>TRBV5-1|TRBJ2-7|13|.
ASSPPSTGSDEQY
>TRBV15|TRBJ2-3|14|.
ATSRDLSGSTDTQY
>TRBV18|TRBJ2-7|13|.
ASSPTGTGFNEQY
>TRBV7-2|TRBJ2-2|13|.
ASSLVWASAGELF
>TRBV4-2|TRBJ2-3|12|.
ASSQNLNSDTQY
>TRBV9|TRBJ2-1|11|once
ASSAAVAGEQF
>TRBV6-6|TRBJ1-3|11|.
ASTRQGGNTIY
>TRBV7-3|TRBJ2-1|11|.
ASSPSGNNEQF
>TRBV14|TRBJ1-2|13|.
ASSQVLTGADGYT
>TRBV28|TRBJ1-6|16|.
ASSLLRAGFSLGSPLH
>TRBV19|TRBJ1-2|10|.
ASLVAGRGYT